These 22 T cell receptor beta chains originate from one sample sequenced in a study of T-cell reconstitution after alpha-beta-depleted transplantation in children. The TCRbeta library incorporated unique molecular identifiers. Using its own MiXCR run on the PCR reads, TCRdb lists one record per CDR3 protein. The table lists around 380,000 distinct CDR3 sequences, about a tenth of them singletons. Source: PBMCs from the stem cell graft donor, taken from the stem cell graft. Receptors originate from a human donor who donated a stem cell graft to a child with acute myeloid leukemia.

This clonotype was counted between two and nine times. This chain links TRBV28 with TRBJ2-1; TRBD1 matches at 7 bases. The germline V gene encodes CDR1 MDHEN and CDR2 SYDVKM. V trimming: 5 bases; J trimming: 2 bases; junction bases outside the gene matches: 9. The CDR3 sequence is 16 residues long. The CDR3 DNA reads TGTGCCAGCAGTCCACCCGGGACAGAGACCTACAATGAGCAGTTCTTC. Its protein product is CASSPPGTETYNEQFF.

This chain links TRBV29-1 with TRBJ2-1; 13 nucleotides match TRBD2. The CDR3 has 14 residues. Germline CDR1 reads SQVTM; CDR2 reads ANQGSEA. V dropped 5 bases and J dropped 9; count of bases not matched to a gene: 7. CDR3 nucleotide sequence: TGCAGCGTTAACCCGGGACTAGCGGGATTTGAGCAGTTCTTC. Amino acids: CSVNPGLAGFEQFF.

This clonotype was recorded many times. V is TRBV12-3 or TRBV12-4 and J is TRBJ2-2; unclear D gene. Trimming left V 6 bases short and J 5 bases short, with 7 bases between. The CDR3 length is 12 residues. The CDR3 nucleotides read TGTGCCAGCAGCTTACTGACCGGGGAGCTGTTTTTT. This translates into CASSLLTGELFF.

The chain links TRBV7-9 to TRBJ2-1; TRBD1 agrees at 11 bases. Germline V CDR1 and CDR2: SEHNR, FQNEAQ (reference sequence). This CDR3 region has 16 residues. The trim removed 2 bases at V and 10 bases at J, leaving 10 bases unmatched. Here the CDR3 reads CASSLLGQGAREEQFF. The CDR3 DNA sequence: TGTGCCAGCAGCTTATTAGGACAGGGGGCGCGGGAAGAGCAGTTCTTC.

This clonotype appeared a single time. It may be a read error: a sequence one base away is much more abundant. The V and J genes are TRBV12-3 or TRBV12-4 and TRBJ1-1; 7 bases are a match to TRBD1. The CDR3 length is 13 residues. Written as DNA, the CDR3 is TGTACCAGCAACAGGGGCCTGAACACTGAAGCTTTCTTT. Its protein product is CTSNRGLNTEAFF.

Note on this clonotype: One end of the junction fails to match germline, which may point to a read error. DNA for the CDR3: TGTGCTAGCAGCTTATCTCGAGGGGGTGAGCAGTTCTTC. Translated, it gives CASSLSRGGEQFF. The chain carries TRBV7-7 and TRBJ2-1; TRBD1 is a possible D gene (6 bases). The CDR3 is 13 residues long. The V gene's germline CDR1 is SSHAT and CDR2 FNYEAQ (reference sequence).

This chain uses TRBV5-1 with TRBJ1-4; D is unclear. The CDR3 length is 12 residues. The germline V and J ends were trimmed by 4 bases and 5 bases, with 6 bases remaining between them. The germline V gene has CDR1 SGHRS and CDR2 YFSETQ. CDR3 loop: CASSRSNEKLFF. The CDR3 DNA sequence: TGCGCCAGCAGCCGCTCAAATGAAAAACTGTTTTTT.

The chain recombines TRBV5-5 with TRBJ1-5; no clear D gene. The ends were cut back, 1 base at V and 1 base at J, with 15 bases in the middle. The CDR3 has 17 residues. Germline CDR1 reads SGHKS; CDR2 reads YYEKEE (reference sequence). The CDR3: CASSLTAIRKSNQPQHF. CDR3 bases: TGTGCCAGCAGCTTGACAGCTATACGCAAGAGCAATCAGCCCCAGCATTTT. The full variable domain, in which reference TRBV5-5 and TRBJ1-5 provide the parts outside the CDR3, is DAGVTQSPTHLIKTRGQQVTLRCSPISGHKSVSWYQQVLGQGPQFIFQYYEKEERGRGNFPDRFSARQFPNYSSELNVNALLLGDSALYLCASSLTAIRKSNQPQHFGDGTRLSIL.

This clonotype turned up a few times. This chain uses TRBV12-3 or TRBV12-4 with TRBJ2-5, with D uncertain. The CDR3 has 12 residues. V lost 6 bases, J lost 3 bases, and 8 bases lay in between. Here the CDR3 DNA reads TGTGCCAGCAGGCCCGTTAAAGAGACCCAGTACTTC. Translated, it gives CASRPVKETQYF.

This chain joins TRBV7-2 and TRBJ1-3; D is unresolved. Germline V CDR1 and CDR2: SGHTA, FQGNSA. Trimming took off 2 bases at V and 0 bases at J, with 8 bases between the two ends. The CDR3 spans 15 residues. The CDR3 nucleotides read TGTGCCAGCAGCTTAACCGAACACTCTGGAAACACCATATATTTT. Translation gives CASSLTEHSGNTIYF.

The chain employs TRBV7-8 and TRBJ2-7; D possibly corresponds to TRBD1 (6 bases). This CDR3 is 15 amino acids long. V was clipped by 7 bases and J by 5 bases, with 21 bases between them. From germline, CDR1 is SGHVS and CDR2 FQNEAQ. Here the CDR3 DNA reads TGTGCCAGCACCACTACGGGACATCTCGTCAACGAGCAGTACTTC. Protein: CASTTTGHLVNEQYF. The full variable domain, its missing parts supplied by reference TRBV7-8 and TRBJ2-7, is GAGVSQSPRYKVAKRGQDVALRCDPISGHVSLFWYQQALGQGPEFLTYFQNEAQLDKSGLPSDRFFAERPEGSVSTLKIQRTQQEDSAVYLCASTTTGHLVNEQYFGPGTRLTVT.

This clonotype has just a few counts. V gene TRBV4-1 combines with J gene TRBJ2-3, with TRBD2 matching 9 bases. J gave up 4 bases and V 4 bases, and 9 bases lay outside the gene matches. This CDR3 comprises 16 residues. In germline, CDR1 is MGHRA, CDR2 YSYEKL. CDR3 amino acids: CASSPRTRGGADTQYF. CDR3 sequence (DNA): TGCGCCAGCAGCCCGAGGACACGCGGGGGGGCAGATACGCAGTATTTT.

This clonotype was seen repeatedly, ten times or more. The rearrangement uses TRBV4-2 and TRBJ2-7, with 7 bases that match TRBD2. The CDR3 has 14 amino acids. The V gene's germline CDR1 is LGHNA and CDR2 YNFKEQ. Trimming removed 2 bases from V and 7 bases from J; junction bases left unmatched: 8. The CDR3 DNA follows: TGTGCCAGCAGCCAAATTGCGGGAGCTGGAGAGCAGTACTTC. It specifies CASSQIAGAGEQYF.

The V gene is TRBV25-1, the J gene TRBJ1-2, with D uncertain. CDR3 length equals 15 residues. Trimming took off 3 bases at V and 1 base at J, with 12 bases between the two ends. In germline, CDR1 is MGHDK, CDR2 SYGVNS. CDR3 region: CASSDSMGNNYGYTF. DNA for the CDR3: TGTGCCAGCAGTGACTCAATGGGGAATAACTATGGCTACACCTTC.

This clonotype has more than one count but fewer than ten. The rearrangement uses TRBV11-2 and TRBJ2-1; 7 bases are shared with TRBD2. Germline CDR1 is SGHAT and CDR2 is FQNNGV. The CDR3 loop spans 13 amino acids. V lost 6 bases to trimming and J lost 4 bases; unmatched junction nucleotides: 3. The CDR3 protein is CASRIGGYNEQFF. The CDR3 coding sequence is TGTGCCAGCAGGATCGGGGGGTACAATGAGCAGTTCTTC.

This clonotype was counted between two and nine times. The chain joins TRBV9 to TRBJ2-1, with 8 bases fitting TRBD1. Per the germline V gene, CDR1 is SGDLS and CDR2 is YYNGEE. The junction had 8 bases not matched to a gene; V was cut back by 0 bases and J by 9 bases. CDR3 length: 15 residues. The CDR3 region is CASSVDRQGLGEQFF. Written as DNA, the CDR3 is TGTGCCAGCAGCGTAGATCGACAGGGGCTAGGTGAGCAGTTCTTC. The entire variable domain, with the rest obtained from reference TRBV9 and TRBJ2-1, is as follows: DSGVTQTPKHLITATGQRVTLRCSPRSGDLSVYWYQQSLDQGLQFLIQYYNGEERAKGNILERFSAQQFPDLHSELNLSSLELGDSALYFCASSVDRQGLGEQFFGPGTRLTVL.

The chain recombines TRBV4-1 with TRBJ2-5; D may be TRBD1 or TRBD2 (5 bases each). V was trimmed by 2 bases and J by 0 bases, leaving 16 bases between them. The CDR3 spans 17 residues. Germline lookup yields CDR1 MGHRA and CDR2 YSYEKL. Here the CDR3 DNA reads TGCGCCAGCAGCCAATTACTCGGCGAGGGGTACCAAGAGACCCAGTACTTC. Translating gives CASSQLLGEGYQETQYF.

The chain combines TRBV5-1 with TRBJ2-7; D is possibly TRBD1 (6 bases). The V end lost 2 bases, the J end lost 5 bases, and 17 bases lay between the germline ends. CDR3 length: 15 residues. CDR1 SGHRS and CDR2 YFSETQ come from the germline V gene. The CDR3 is CASSFLTGSGDEQYF. CDR3 nucleotides: TGCGCCAGCAGCTTCCTGACAGGCTCCGGGGACGAGCAGTACTTC.

Ten or more counts support this clonotype. This sequence joins TRBV24-1 and TRBJ2-1; D uncertain. The ends were cut back, 4 bases at V and 0 bases at J, with 15 bases in the middle. Germline V gene lookup returns CDR1 KGHDR and CDR2 SFDVKD. The CDR3 is 17 amino acids. The CDR3 DNA reads as TGTGCCACCAGTGAATCGGGCGTTTCGGGCTCCTACAATGAGCAGTTCTTC. Translated: CATSESGVSGSYNEQFF.

The V and J genes are TRBV5-5 and TRBJ2-7, with no clear D. The CDR3 is 15 residues long. CDR1 and CDR2 (germline): SGHKS, YYEKEE (reference sequence). Trimming removed 2 bases at V and 0 bases at J, with 12 bases between. DNA for the CDR3: TGTGCCAGCAGCTTCGAACAGTACCACTCCTACGAGCAGTACTTC. It translates to CASSFEQYHSYEQYF.

This clonotype was counted many times. The chain uses TRBV12-3 or TRBV12-4 and TRBJ2-2, with D uncertain. This CDR3 spans 13 amino acids. Trimming shortened V by 5 bases and J by 1 base, and 5 bases separated the two germline ends. The CDR3 coding sequence is TGTGCCAGCAGTCTCCGGAACACCGGGGAGCTGTTTTTT. Translation gives CASSLRNTGELFF.

The chain couples TRBV6-2 or TRBV6-3 to TRBJ2-3; tentatively, D is TRBD2 (6 bases). Trimming pared 6 bases from V and 6 bases from J, leaving 19 bases between. This CDR3 contains 15 residues. Germline assignment: CDR1 MNHEY and CDR2 SVGEGT. The CDR3 sequence is CASSHGTLARDTQYF. The DNA for the CDR3 is TGTGCCAGCAGCCACGGGACTCTAGCGCGGGATACGCAGTATTTT.